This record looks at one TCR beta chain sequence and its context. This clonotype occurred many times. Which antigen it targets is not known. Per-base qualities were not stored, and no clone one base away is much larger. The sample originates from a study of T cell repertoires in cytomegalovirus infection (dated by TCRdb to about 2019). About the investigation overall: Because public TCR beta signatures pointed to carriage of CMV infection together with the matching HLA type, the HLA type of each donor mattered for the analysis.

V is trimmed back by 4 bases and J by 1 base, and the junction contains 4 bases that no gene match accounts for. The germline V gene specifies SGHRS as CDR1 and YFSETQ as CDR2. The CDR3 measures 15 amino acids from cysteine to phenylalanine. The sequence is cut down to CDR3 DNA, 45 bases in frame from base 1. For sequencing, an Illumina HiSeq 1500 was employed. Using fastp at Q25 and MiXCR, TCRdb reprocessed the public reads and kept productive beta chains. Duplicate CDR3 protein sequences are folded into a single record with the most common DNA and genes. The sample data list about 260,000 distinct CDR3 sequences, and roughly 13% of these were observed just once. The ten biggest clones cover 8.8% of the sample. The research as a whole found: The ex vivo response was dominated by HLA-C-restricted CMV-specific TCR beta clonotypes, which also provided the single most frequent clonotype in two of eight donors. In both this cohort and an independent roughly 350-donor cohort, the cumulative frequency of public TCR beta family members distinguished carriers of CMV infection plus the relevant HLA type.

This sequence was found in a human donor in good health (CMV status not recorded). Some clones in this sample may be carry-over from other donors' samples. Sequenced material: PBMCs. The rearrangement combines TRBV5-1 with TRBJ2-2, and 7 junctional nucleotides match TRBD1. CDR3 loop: CASSTGQMNTGELFF. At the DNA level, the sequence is TGCGCCAGCAGCACGGGACAGATGAACACCGGGGAGCTGTTTTTT.